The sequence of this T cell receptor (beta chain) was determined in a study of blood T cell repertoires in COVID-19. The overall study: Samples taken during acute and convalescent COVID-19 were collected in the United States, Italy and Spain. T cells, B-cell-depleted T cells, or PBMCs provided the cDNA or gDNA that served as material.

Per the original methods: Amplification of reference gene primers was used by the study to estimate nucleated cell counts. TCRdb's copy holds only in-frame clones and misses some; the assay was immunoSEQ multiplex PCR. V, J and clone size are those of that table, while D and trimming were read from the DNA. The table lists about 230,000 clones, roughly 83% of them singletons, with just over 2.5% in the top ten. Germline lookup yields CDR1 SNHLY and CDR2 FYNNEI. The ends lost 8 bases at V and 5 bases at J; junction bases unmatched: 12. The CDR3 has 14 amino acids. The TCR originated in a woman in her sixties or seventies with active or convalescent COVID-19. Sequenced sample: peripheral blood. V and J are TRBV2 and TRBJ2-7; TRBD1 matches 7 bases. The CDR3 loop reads CASATGATLHEQYF. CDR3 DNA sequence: TGTGCCAGCGCAACAGGGGCCACCCTTCACGAGCAGTACTTC.